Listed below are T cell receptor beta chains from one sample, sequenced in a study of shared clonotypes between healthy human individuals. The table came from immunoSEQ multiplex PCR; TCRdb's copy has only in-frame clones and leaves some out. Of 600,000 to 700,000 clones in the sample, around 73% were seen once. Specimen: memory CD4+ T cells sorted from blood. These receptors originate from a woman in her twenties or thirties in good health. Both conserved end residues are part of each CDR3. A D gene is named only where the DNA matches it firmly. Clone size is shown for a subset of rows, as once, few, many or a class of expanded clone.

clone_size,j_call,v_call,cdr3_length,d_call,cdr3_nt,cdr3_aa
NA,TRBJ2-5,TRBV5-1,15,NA,TGCGCCAGCAGAAAAGGGAACCCGAATCAAGAGACCCAGTACTTC,CASRKGNPNQETQYF
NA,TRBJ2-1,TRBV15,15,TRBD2,TGTGCCACCAGCGGCGGGACTAGCGGTTACAATGAGCAGTTCTTC,CATSGGTSGYNEQFF
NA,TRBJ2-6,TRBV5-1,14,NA,TGCGCCAGCAGCTCCAGCTCTGGGGCCAACGTCCTGACTTTC,CASSSSSGANVLTF
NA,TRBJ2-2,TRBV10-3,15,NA,TGTGCCAGCCAAGGGCAGGGGCGGAACACCGGGGAGCTGTTTTTT,CASQGQGRNTGELFF
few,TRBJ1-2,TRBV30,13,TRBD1,TGTGCCTGGAACTCAATTACAGGGGGTGGCTACACCTTC,CAWNSITGGGYTF
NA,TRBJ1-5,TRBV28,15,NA,TGTGCCAGCAGTCGGCCCCAGGGTGGCAATCAGCCCCAGCATTTT,CASSRPQGGNQPQHF
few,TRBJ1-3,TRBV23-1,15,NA,TGCGCCAGCAGTCCGCGGAGGATCTCTGGAAACACCATATATTTT,CASSPRRISGNTIYF
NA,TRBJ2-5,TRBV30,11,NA,TGTGCCTGGGGACAGCAAGAGACCCAGTACTTC,CAWGQQETQYF
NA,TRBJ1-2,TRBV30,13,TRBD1,TGTGCCTGGGACTTCGGGACAGCCTATGGCTACACCTTC,CAWDFGTAYGYTF
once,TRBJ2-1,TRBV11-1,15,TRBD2,TGTGCCAGCAGCAGGACTAGCGGGGGTTACAATGAGCAGTTCTTC,CASSRTSGGYNEQFF
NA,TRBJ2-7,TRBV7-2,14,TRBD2,TGTGCCAGCAGAGTTCAGCGGGACTCCTACGAGCAGTACTTC,CASRVQRDSYEQYF
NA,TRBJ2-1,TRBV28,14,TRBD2,TGTGCCAGCATAGCGGGAGGGTCCTACAATGAGCAGTTCTTC,CASIAGGSYNEQFF
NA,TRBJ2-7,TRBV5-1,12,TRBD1,TGCGCCAGTACAGGGGCCTTTGACGAGCAGTACTTC,CASTGAFDEQYF
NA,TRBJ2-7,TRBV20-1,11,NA,TGCAGTGCTGCCGCCTCGTTAGAGCAGTACTTC,CSAAASLEQYF
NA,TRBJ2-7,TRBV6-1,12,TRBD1,TGTGCCAGCAGCGGTTCCAGGGGGGAGCAGTACTTC,CASSGSRGEQYF
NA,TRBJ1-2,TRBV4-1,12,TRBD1,TGCGCCAGCAGCCCCACAGGGGGCGGCTACACCTTC,CASSPTGGGYTF
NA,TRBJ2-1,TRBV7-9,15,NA,TGTGCCAGCAGCTCCGCCCGAGTACTAGCCACCGAGCAGTTCTTC,CASSSARVLATEQFF
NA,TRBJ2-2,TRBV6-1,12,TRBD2,TGTGCCATACATAGCGGGATCGGGGAGCTGTTTTTT,CAIHSGIGELFF
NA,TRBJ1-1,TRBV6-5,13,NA,TGTGCCAGCAGTCGAAACGGGAACACTGAAGCTTTCTTT,CASSRNGNTEAFF
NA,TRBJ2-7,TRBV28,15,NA,TGTGCCAGCAGTTTACCTAGGGGGGTACGGTACGAGCAGTACTTC,CASSLPRGVRYEQYF
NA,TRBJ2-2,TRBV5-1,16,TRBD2,TGCGCCAGCAGCTCGGTGGGAGGGGCCTACACCGGGGAGCTGTTTTTT,CASSSVGGAYTGELFF
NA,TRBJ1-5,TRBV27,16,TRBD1,TGTGCCAGCAGTCCCACGGGACAGGGCCGGAATCAGCCCCAGCATTTT,CASSPTGQGRNQPQHF
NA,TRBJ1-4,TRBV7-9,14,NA,TGTGCCAGCAGCTCACCGGGACCGCCCGGCAAACTGTTTTTT,CASSSPGPPGKLFF
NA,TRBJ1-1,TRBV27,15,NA,TGTGCCAGCAGCTTCTTTACGAGCAGCGGGGCTGAAGCTTTCTTT,CASSFFTSSGAEAFF
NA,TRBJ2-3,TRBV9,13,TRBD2,TGTGCCAGCAGCGCGTCTAGCGGGAGAACGCAGTATTTT,CASSASSGRTQYF
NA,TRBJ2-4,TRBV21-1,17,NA,TGTGCCAGCAGCATAACCGGGACTAGCGTAGCCAAAAACATTCAGTACTTC,CASSITGTSVAKNIQYF
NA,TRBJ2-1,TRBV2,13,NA,TGTGCCAGCAGTGAAGAAATGGGAGATGAGCAGTTCTTC,CASSEEMGDEQFF
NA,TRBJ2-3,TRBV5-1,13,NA,TGCGCCAGCAGCCCCGACGGTAAAGATACGCAGTATTTT,CASSPDGKDTQYF
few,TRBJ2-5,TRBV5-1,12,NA,TGCGCCAGCAGCGAAACAGGGGAGACCCAGTACTTC,CASSETGETQYF
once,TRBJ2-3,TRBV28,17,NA,TGTGCCAGCAGTTTATTGGGGGGCGCCCCCGGCACAGATACGCAGTATTTT,CASSLLGGAPGTDTQYF
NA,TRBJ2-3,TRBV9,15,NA,TGTGCCAGCAGTCCCACTCGAGGGAGCACAGATACGCAGTATTTT,CASSPTRGSTDTQYF
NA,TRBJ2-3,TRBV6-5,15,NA,TGTGCCAGCAGTCTTCAACGGGGGGCTTCAGATACGCAGTATTTT,CASSLQRGASDTQYF
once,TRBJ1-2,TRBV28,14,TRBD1,TGTGCCAGCAGTCCGGGACAGGGTCTAGGTGGCTACACCTTC,CASSPGQGLGGYTF
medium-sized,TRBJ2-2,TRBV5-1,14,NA,TGCGCCAGCAGCTTCCAGGGGTCCCCCGGGGAGCTGTTTTTT,CASSFQGSPGELFF
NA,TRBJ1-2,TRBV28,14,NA,TGTGCCAGCCGGATTTCCTCAGTTAACTATGGCTACACCTTC,CASRISSVNYGYTF
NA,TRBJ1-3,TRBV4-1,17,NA,TGCGCCAGCAGCCAGGGACGAGCAGCAGGGGAGAGAAACACCATATATTTT,CASSQGRAAGERNTIYF
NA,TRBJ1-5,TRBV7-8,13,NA,TGTGCCAGCAGCTTGGGGCCCCCAGGGCCCCAGCATTTT,CASSLGPPGPQHF
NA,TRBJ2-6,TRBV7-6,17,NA,TGTGCCAGCAGCCCGACAGGCGGGCATTCTGGGGCCAACGTCCTGACTTTC,CASSPTGGHSGANVLTF
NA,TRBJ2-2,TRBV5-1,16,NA,TGCGCCAGCAGCTTGGTTGACCGGCAGTTCACCGGGGAGCTGTTTTTT,CASSLVDRQFTGELFF
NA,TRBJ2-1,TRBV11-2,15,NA,TGTGCCAGCAGCTTAGCCGGAGGCTCCTACAATGAGCAGTTCTTC,CASSLAGGSYNEQFF
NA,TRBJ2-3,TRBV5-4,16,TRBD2,TGTGCCAGCAGCCCGGGACTAGCGGGACTGGCAGATACGCAGTATTTT,CASSPGLAGLADTQYF
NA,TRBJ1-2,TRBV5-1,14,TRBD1,TGCGCCAGCAGCGAGAGGACAGGGGCGTATGGCTACACCTTC,CASSERTGAYGYTF
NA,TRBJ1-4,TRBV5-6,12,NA,TGTGCCAGCAGCCGGCGGGGTGAAAAACTGTTTTTT,CASSRRGEKLFF
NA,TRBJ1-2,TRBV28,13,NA,NA,CASSFGPGVGYTF
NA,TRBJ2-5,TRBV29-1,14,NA,TGCAGCGTGACCGACACCGGGACATCAGAGACCCAGTACTTC,CSVTDTGTSETQYF
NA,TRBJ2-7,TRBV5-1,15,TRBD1,TGCGCCAGCAGCTTGGTTGGGACAGGGGCATACGAGCAGTACTTC,CASSLVGTGAYEQYF
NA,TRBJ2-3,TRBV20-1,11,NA,TGCAGTGCTAGAGAGTTTGATACGCAGTATTTT,CSAREFDTQYF
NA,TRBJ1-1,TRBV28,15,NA,TGTGCCAGCAGTCACTCCGGGCCAGACAACACTGAAGCTTTCTTT,CASSHSGPDNTEAFF
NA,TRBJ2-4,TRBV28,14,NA,TGTGCCAGCAGTCCCCGGGGGATATTAAACATTCAGTACTTC,CASSPRGILNIQYF
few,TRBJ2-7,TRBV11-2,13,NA,TGTGCCAGCAGCCCGTCCCCACTTTACGAGCAGTACTTC,CASSPSPLYEQYF
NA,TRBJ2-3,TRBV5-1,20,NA,TGCGCCAGCAGCTTGGAGCTCGGGGGGCGCGGCGGGGGAAGCACAGATACGCAGTATTTT,CASSLELGGRGGGSTDTQYF
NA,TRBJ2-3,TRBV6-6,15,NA,TGTGCCAGCAGGGGGACCTCGACTAGCACAGATACGCAGTATTTT,CASRGTSTSTDTQYF
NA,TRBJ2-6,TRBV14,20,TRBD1,TGTGCCAGCAGCCAAGATCGAACAGGGGTGACGAGCGTGTTGGCCAACGTCCTGACTTTC,CASSQDRTGVTSVLANVLTF
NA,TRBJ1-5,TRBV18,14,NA,TGTGCCAGCTCACCACCATCCAGGGTTCAGCCCCAGCATTTT,CASSPPSRVQPQHF
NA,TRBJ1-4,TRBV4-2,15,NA,TGTGCCAGCAGCCAAAGGAAGGGTAACCCTGAAAAACTGTTTTTT,CASSQRKGNPEKLFF
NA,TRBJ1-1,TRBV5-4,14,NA,TGTGCCAGCAGCTTCAGGGCGACGAACACTGAAGCTTTCTTT,CASSFRATNTEAFF
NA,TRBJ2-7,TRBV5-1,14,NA,TGCGCCAGCAGCCTTAACGGCCTTATCTCCGAGCAGTACTTC,CASSLNGLISEQYF
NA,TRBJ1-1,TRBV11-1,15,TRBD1,TGTGCCAGCAGCCCTTCTACAGGGGGCGTTCCTGAAGCTTTCTTT,CASSPSTGGVPEAFF
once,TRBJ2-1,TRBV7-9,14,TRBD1,TGTGCCAGCAGTCAGGGGGACCTCCTACATGAGCAGTTCTTC,CASSQGDLLHEQFF